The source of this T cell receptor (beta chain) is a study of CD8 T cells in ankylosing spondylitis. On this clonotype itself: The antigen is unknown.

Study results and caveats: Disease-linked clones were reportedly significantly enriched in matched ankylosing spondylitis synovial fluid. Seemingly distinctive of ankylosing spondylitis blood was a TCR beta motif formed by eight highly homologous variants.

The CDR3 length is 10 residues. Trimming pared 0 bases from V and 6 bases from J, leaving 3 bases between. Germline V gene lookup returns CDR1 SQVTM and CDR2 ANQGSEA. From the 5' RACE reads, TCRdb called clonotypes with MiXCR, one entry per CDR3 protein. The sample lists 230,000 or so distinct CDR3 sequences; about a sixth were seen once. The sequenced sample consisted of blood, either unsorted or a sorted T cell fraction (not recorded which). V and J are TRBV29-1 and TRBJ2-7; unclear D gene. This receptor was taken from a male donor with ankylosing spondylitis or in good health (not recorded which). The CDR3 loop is CSVEDGEQYF. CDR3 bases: TGCAGCGTTGAAGATGGCGAGCAGTACTTC.